These 15 T cell receptor beta chains came from one sample sequenced in a study of shared clonotypes between healthy human individuals. Only CD45RO-negative cells positively selected for CCR7 counted as naive CD8 cells, so terminally differentiated effector memory CD45RA+ cells were excluded. Sequencing was performed with immunoSEQ multiplex PCR; in TCRdb, only in-frame clones are kept and a portion is missing. The sample has roughly 650,000 clones, approximately 96% seen once. Sequencing was performed on naive CD8+ T cells sorted from blood. The receptors were gathered from a woman aged 25 to 45 in good health.

This chain links TRBV9 with TRBJ2-5, with 8 nucleotides matching TRBD2. Germline V gives CDR1 SGDLS, CDR2 YYNGEE. This CDR3 has 15 residues. The V and J ends lost 2 bases and 3 bases, in that order; junction bases with no gene match: 6. This CDR3 reads CASSVSGAGEETQYF. The CDR3 DNA follows: TGTGCCAGCAGCGTTAGCGGAGCGGGGGAAGAGACCCAGTACTTC.

In regard to this clone: Other DNA sequences in this specimen translate into the identical CDR3. This chain uses TRBV19 with TRBJ2-7, with 9 bases that match TRBD1. Germline V lookup: CDR1 LNHDA, CDR2 SQIVND (reference sequence). The length of the CDR3 is 12 residues. The V gene end was trimmed by 9 bases and the J gene end by 1 base; junction bases not matched to a gene: 1. CDR3 sequence: CASGTGSYEQYF. In DNA form, the CDR3 reads TGTGCCAGCGGGACAGGGTCCTACGAGCAGTACTTC.

The rearrangement uses TRBV4-1 and TRBJ1-1; 10 nucleotides agree with TRBD1. Germline values: CDR1 MGHRA, CDR2 YSYEKL. This CDR3 has 15 residues. V was pared by 4 bases and J by 3 bases, with 5 bases of the junction left unmatched. The CDR3 bases are TGCGCCAGCAGCCCCCGACAGGGGGCGCACACTGAAGCTTTCTTT. Residues: CASSPRQGAHTEAFF.

V gene TRBV27 combines with J gene TRBJ2-2, with 11 bases identical to TRBD2. Germline V gene data show CDR1 as MNHEY and CDR2 as SMNVEV (reference sequence). V trimming: 4 bases; J trimming: 4 bases; junction bases outside the gene matches: 2. The CDR3 length is 15 residues. Written as DNA, the CDR3 is TGTGCCAGCAGTTCAACTAGCGGGAGCACCGGGGAGCTGTTTTTT. Its protein is CASSSTSGSTGELFF.

As regards this clone: Additional DNA sequences in this sample encode the identical CDR3. V and J are TRBV27 and TRBJ2-7; D is perhaps TRBD1 or TRBD2 (5 bases each). CDR1 and CDR2 from the germline V gene are MNHEY and SMNVEV (reference sequence). The CDR3 has 13 amino acids. The germline V and J ends were trimmed by 2 bases and 2 bases, with 7 bases remaining between them. CDR3 loop: CASSLGGPYEQYF. Here the CDR3 DNA reads TGTGCCAGCAGTTTAGGGGGACCCTACGAGCAGTACTTC.

The chain uses TRBV2 and TRBJ2-5; 8 bases map to TRBD1. The J call is in doubt because the DNA end fits TRBJ2-7 better. Per germline, CDR1 SNHLY and CDR2 FYNNEI. This CDR3 has 14 amino acids. Here the CDR3 DNA reads TGTGCCAGCAGTGGGTCAGGGGGCGTTTACGAGCAGTACTTC. Protein product: CASSGSGGVYEQYF.

This sequence joins TRBV19 and TRBJ1-2; a possible D gene is TRBD1 (5 bases). V lost 9 bases and J 5 bases, leaving 7 bases between the germline ends. CDR3 length: 10 amino acids. In germline, CDR1 is LNHDA, CDR2 SQIVND (reference sequence). The CDR3 here is CARGRYGYTF. As DNA, the CDR3 is TGTGCCAGGGGACGGTATGGCTACACCTTC.

Comments on this clone: This CDR3 is also generated by other DNA sequences in the sample. The CDR3 loop is CASSIRDLNQPQHF. In DNA, the CDR3 is TGTGCCAGTAGTATCCGGGACCTAAATCAGCCCCAGCATTTT. This chain uses TRBV19 with TRBJ1-5; D perhaps matches TRBD1 (5 bases). CDR1 and CDR2 from the germline V gene are LNHDA and SQIVND (reference sequence). The CDR3 spans 14 residues. V lost 3 bases to trimming and J lost 4 bases, with 10 bases between them.

The DNA for the CDR3 is TGTGCCAGCAGTTTTTCCCTGACTACTCACAATGAGCAGTTCTTC. This translates into CASSFSLTTHNEQFF. The rearrangement uses TRBV6-7 and TRBJ2-1; D might be TRBD2 (5 bases). TRBV6-7 is designated an ORF whose function remains uncertain. V was clipped by 4 bases and J by 5 bases, with 15 bases between them. CDR3 size: 15 residues.

The chain is built from TRBV28 and TRBJ2-7; no firm D call. V was pared by 3 bases and J by 1 base, with 7 bases between. CDR1 and CDR2 from the germline V gene are MDHEN and SYDVKM. CDR3 length: 13 amino acids. The CDR3 DNA reads as TGTGCCAGCAGTTTGATCAGGTCCTACGAGCAGTACTTC. This encodes CASSLIRSYEQYF.

This rearrangement joins TRBV28 to TRBJ2-5, with D perhaps TRBD1 (6 bases). V lost 4 bases to trimming and J lost 2 bases, with 11 bases between them. CDR1 is MDHEN, CDR2 SYDVKM, per germline. This CDR3 is 14 amino acids long. The CDR3 nucleotides are TGTGCCAGCAGTTCCAGGGGACATCAAGAGACCCAGTACTTC. It specifies CASSSRGHQETQYF.

V and J are TRBV29-1 and TRBJ2-3; D gene ambiguous. Between the trimmed V and J ends, which lost 3 bases and 1 base, there was a span of 5 bases. CDR3 length: 12 amino acids. Germline V gene sequence: CDR1 SQVTM, CDR2 ANQGSEA. The CDR3 sequence: CSVDQRTDTQYF. CDR3 nucleotide sequence: TGCAGCGTTGACCAACGCACAGATACGCAGTATTTT.

J is TRBJ2-1 and V is TRBV5-1, with 7 nucleotides matching TRBD2. Per the germline V gene, CDR1 is SGHRS and CDR2 is YFSETQ. This CDR3 contains 18 residues. Trimming took 5 bases from V and 0 from J; bases not matched to a gene: 14. The CDR3 nucleotides are TGCGCCAGCAGTCGGACACCGGGAGGCTATAGCTCCTACAATGAGCAGTTCTTC. Translated, it gives CASSRTPGGYSSYNEQFF.

The chain has TRBV13 and TRBJ2-1; TRBD2 agrees at 14 bases. The J segment lost 3 bases and the V segment lost 5 bases, leaving 6 bases of the junction unmatched. The CDR3 runs 17 residues. From germline, CDR1 is PRHDT and CDR2 FYEKMQ (reference sequence). The CDR3 spells CASSETSGRADYNEQFF. DNA of the CDR3: TGTGCCAGCAGCGAGACTAGCGGGAGGGCCGACTACAATGAGCAGTTCTTC.

The chain has TRBV19 and TRBJ2-4; D may be TRBD1 (6 bases). Germline V gives CDR1 LNHDA, CDR2 SQIVND (reference sequence). Trimming shortened V by 4 bases and J by 2 bases, and 18 bases separated the two germline ends. CDR3 size: 17 residues. The CDR3 spells CASSRGIGGDSKNIQYF. The CDR3 DNA reads TGTGCCAGTAGTAGGGGAATAGGGGGAGATTCCAAAAACATTCAGTACTTC.